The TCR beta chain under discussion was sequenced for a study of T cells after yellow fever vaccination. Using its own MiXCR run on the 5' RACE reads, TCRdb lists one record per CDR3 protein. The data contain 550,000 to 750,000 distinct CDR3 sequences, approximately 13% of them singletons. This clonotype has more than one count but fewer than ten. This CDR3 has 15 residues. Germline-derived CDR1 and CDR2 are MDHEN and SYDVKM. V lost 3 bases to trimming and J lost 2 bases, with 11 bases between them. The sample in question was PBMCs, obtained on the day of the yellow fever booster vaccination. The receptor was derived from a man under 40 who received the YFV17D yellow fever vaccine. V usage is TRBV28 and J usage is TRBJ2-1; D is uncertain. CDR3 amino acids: CASSLWQLTYNEQFF. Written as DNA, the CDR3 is TGTGCCAGCAGTTTGTGGCAACTCACCTACAATGAGCAGTTCTTC.